This TCR beta chain was observed in a study of blood T cell repertoires in COVID-19. The assay was immunoSEQ multiplex PCR, and TCRdb's table has in-frame clones only and misses some. The data hold 150,000 to 200,000 clones, with around 87% observed a single time. Germline V gene data show CDR1 as MGHDK and CDR2 as SYGVNS. V lost 2 bases, J lost 4 bases, and 2 bases stayed unmatched. There are 13 residues in the CDR3. Material: peripheral blood. The V and J genes are TRBV25-1 and TRBJ2-7; 7 bases agree with TRBD2. This TCR was sampled from a man between 35 and 55 years old with active or convalescent COVID-19. The CDR3 loop reads CASSEMGGYEQYF. The DNA of the CDR3 is TGTGCCAGCAGTGAAATGGGGGGGTACGAGCAGTACTTC.